The T cell receptor beta chain described here comes from a study of blood T cell repertoires in COVID-19. Original processing methods: Amplification of reference gene primers provided the estimated nucleated cell counts. The protocol was immunoSEQ multiplex PCR, while the TCRdb copy is restricted to in-frame clones and leaves out a portion. Clone size and the V and J calls come from that table; the DNA yielded D and trimming. The data hold under 500,000 clones, with 87% observed a single time. Ages ranged from about 18 to 90 years, with residence in around 24 US areas. Sample: PBMCs or T cells enriched from blood (not recorded which). This receptor was taken from a woman younger than 30 with acute COVID-19.

CDR3 nucleotide sequence: TGCAGCCCACAGGTGAAGAACACCGGGGAGCTGTTTTTT. Translating gives CSPQVKNTGELFF. J is TRBJ2-2 and V is TRBV29-1, with D maybe TRBD1 (5 bases). The germline gives CDR1 SQVTM, CDR2 ANQGSEA. V lost 8 bases and J 1 base, leaving 11 bases between the germline ends. This CDR3 comprises 13 residues.